This TCR beta chain was captured in a study of blood T cell repertoires in COVID-19. Some clones are missing from TCRdb's copy, which holds only in-frame ones; the method was immunoSEQ multiplex PCR. The table has hundreds of thousands of clones, more than 75% seen once. The V and J ends lost 3 bases and 0 bases respectively, with 12 bases between them. This CDR3 is 16 amino acids long. Germline V CDR1 and CDR2: MNHEY, SMNVEV (reference sequence). This clone was counted only a few times. V is TRBV27 and J is TRBJ2-4, with D possibly matching TRBD1 (5 bases). What was sequenced was PBMCs or T cells enriched from blood (not recorded which). The TCR was taken from a man between 25 and 39 years old with acute COVID-19. The CDR3 reads CASSFHDRAAKNIQYF. The CDR3 DNA reads as TGTGCCAGCAGTTTTCACGACAGAGCAGCCAAAAACATTCAGTACTTC.